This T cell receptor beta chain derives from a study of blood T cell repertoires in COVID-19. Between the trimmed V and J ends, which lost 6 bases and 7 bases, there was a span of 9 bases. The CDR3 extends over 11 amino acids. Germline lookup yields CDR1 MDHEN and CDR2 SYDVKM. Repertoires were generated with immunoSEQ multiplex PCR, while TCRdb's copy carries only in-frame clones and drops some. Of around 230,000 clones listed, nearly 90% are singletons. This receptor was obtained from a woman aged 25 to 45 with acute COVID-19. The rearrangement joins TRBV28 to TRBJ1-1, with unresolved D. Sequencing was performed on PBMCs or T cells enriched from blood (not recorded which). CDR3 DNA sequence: TGTGCCAGCAGCCCCGGGGTTGAAGCTTTCTTT. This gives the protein CASSPGVEAFF.